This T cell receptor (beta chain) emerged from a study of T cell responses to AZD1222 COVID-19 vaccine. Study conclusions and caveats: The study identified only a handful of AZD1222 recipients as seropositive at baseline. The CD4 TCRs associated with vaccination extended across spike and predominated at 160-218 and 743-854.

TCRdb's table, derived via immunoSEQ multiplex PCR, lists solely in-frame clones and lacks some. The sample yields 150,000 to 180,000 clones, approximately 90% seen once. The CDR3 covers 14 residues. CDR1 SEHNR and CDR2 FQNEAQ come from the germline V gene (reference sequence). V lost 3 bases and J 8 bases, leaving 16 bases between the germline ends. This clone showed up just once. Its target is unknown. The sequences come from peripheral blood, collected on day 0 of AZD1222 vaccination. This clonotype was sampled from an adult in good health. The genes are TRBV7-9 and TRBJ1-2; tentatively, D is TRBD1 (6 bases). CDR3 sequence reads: CASSFPTQGIGYTF. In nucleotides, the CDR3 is TGTGCCAGCAGCTTCCCAACACAGGGAATAGGCTACACCTTC.